This entry lists 23 T cell receptor beta chains sequenced from one sample in a study of blood T cell repertoires in COVID-19. Using immunoSEQ multiplex PCR, the repertoire was profiled, and TCRdb retains in-frame clones only, with some absent. The repertoire holds roughly 70,000 clones, with less than 90% as singletons. The specimen was peripheral blood. The receptors shown here come from an elderly man with COVID-19, enrolled during active disease.

The chain recombines TRBV28 with TRBJ2-7; 10 bases are shared with TRBD2. V shed 2 bases and J 4 bases; nucleotides not matched to a gene: 8. The length of the CDR3 is 16 residues. Germline V lookup: CDR1 MDHEN, CDR2 SYDVKM. CDR3 loop: CASSLGLAGAQYEQYF. The CDR3 DNA reads TGTGCCAGCAGTTTAGGTCTAGCGGGGGCTCAATACGAGCAGTACTTC.

This rearrangement joins TRBV7-8 to TRBJ2-7; D uncertain. Trimming removed 2 bases at V and 2 bases at J, with 13 bases between. The CDR3 is 15 amino acids. The germline V gene has CDR1 SGHVS and CDR2 FQNEAQ. CDR3: CASSLHSLAPYEQYF. DNA of the CDR3: TGTGCCAGCAGCTTACACAGTCTGGCTCCCTACGAGCAGTACTTC.

This clone was recorded only once. The chain links TRBV10-3 to TRBJ1-3, with TRBD1 matching 11 bases. This CDR3 is built from 16 residues. J lost 1 base, V lost 6 bases, and 5 bases had no gene match. The germline gives CDR1 ENHRY, CDR2 SYGVKD. CDR3 bases: TGTGCCATCAGCTCTGGGACAGGGGGTTCTGGAAACACCATATATTTT. Residues: CAISSGTGGSGNTIYF.

The chain carries TRBV19 and TRBJ2-3; TRBD1 might be the D (6 bases). V was trimmed by 7 bases and J by 6 bases, leaving 17 bases between them. The CDR3 contains 14 residues. Germline-derived CDR1 and CDR2 are LNHDA and SQIVND (reference sequence). The CDR3 nucleotides read TGTGCCAGTACCCCTAGAGGGGGTCAGGATACGCAGTATTTT. The encoded protein is CASTPRGGQDTQYF.

Concerning this clone itself: At one end the junction does not follow the germline gene, possibly because of a read error. The gene calls are TRBV4-1 and TRBJ2-1; D might be TRBD1 (5 bases). CDR1 is MGHRA, CDR2 YSYEKL, per germline. The CDR3 extends over 16 amino acids. The chain's CDR3 is CASSEDRTQGWNEQFF. The CDR3 nucleotides are TGCGCCAGCAGCGAAGATAGGACCCAGGGTTGGAATGAGCAGTTCTTC.

V usage is TRBV6-5 and J usage is TRBJ2-7; D is undetermined. The V and J ends lost 4 bases and 4 bases respectively, with 20 bases between them. CDR3 length equals 16 residues. Germline V lookup: CDR1 MNHEY, CDR2 SVGAGI. In nucleotides, the CDR3 is TGTGCCAGCAGTTCCCTGACTCCCAGAGTACGGTACGAGCAGTACTTC. This gives the protein CASSSLTPRVRYEQYF.

This chain joins TRBV19 and TRBJ1-6, with D tentatively TRBD1 (6 bases). Germline assignment: CDR1 LNHDA and CDR2 SQIVND (reference sequence). The CDR3 is 13 residues long. Trimming pared 10 bases from V and 7 bases from J, leaving 14 bases between. The CDR3: CATHRDPNSPLHF. The CDR3 nucleotides are TGTGCCACCCACAGGGACCCAAATTCACCCCTCCACTTT.

Written as DNA, the CDR3 is TGCGCCAGCAGCTCTATAGACAGGGGAGTTGGCTACACCTTC. This encodes CASSSIDRGVGYTF. The chain uses TRBV5-1 and TRBJ1-2; TRBD1 matches 8 bases. CDR1 and CDR2 from the germline V gene are SGHRS and YFSETQ. Losses at the gene ends were 3 bases for V and 7 bases for J; bases not matched to a gene: 8. The CDR3 length is 14 residues. Full variable domain (outside the CDR3, taken from reference TRBV5-1 and TRBJ1-2): KAGVTQTPRYLIKTRGQQVTLSCSPISGHRSVSWYQQTPGQGLQFLFEYFSETQRNKGNFPGRFSGRQFSNSRSEMNVSTLELGDSALYLCASSSIDRGVGYTFGSGTRLTVV.

V and J are TRBV3-1 (or the pseudogene TRBV3-2) and TRBJ1-4; 8 nucleotides line up with TRBD1. CDR3 length: 15 residues. Unmatched junction bases numbered 5, after V lost 0 bases and J lost 8 bases. The germline CDR1 and CDR2 sequences are LGHDT and YNNKEL (reference sequence). The CDR3 nucleotides read TGTGCCAGCAGCCAAGAGGGGACAGGTCGGGAAAAACTGTTTTTT. It encodes CASSQEGTGREKLFF.

In this sample, this clone turned up a few times. The chain combines TRBV11-2 with TRBJ1-2; 10 positions match TRBD1. Germline V gene sequence: CDR1 SGHAT, CDR2 FQNNGV. This CDR3 is built from 14 residues. Trimming cost V 5 bases and J 6 bases; bases outside gene matches: 6. The CDR3 sequence is CASSPQTGGDGYTF. The CDR3, as DNA: TGTGCCAGCAGCCCCCAGACAGGGGGCGATGGCTACACCTTC.

This clone was observed a handful of times. This rearrangement joins TRBV15 to TRBJ1-5; weak D call: TRBD1 (6 bases). Germline CDR1 and CDR2: LNHNV and YYDKDF (reference sequence). V was clipped by 0 bases and J by 6 bases, with 9 bases between them. The CDR3 runs to 14 residues. The DNA for the CDR3 is TGTGCCACCAGCAGAGACACAGGGAGTCAGCCCCAGCATTTT. It is translated as CATSRDTGSQPQHF.

The chain links TRBV6-6 to TRBJ1-2; maybe TRBD1 (5 bases). This CDR3 is 13 amino acids long. Germline V gives CDR1 MNHNY, CDR2 SVGAGI (reference sequence). Trimming removed 5 bases at V and 4 bases at J, with 11 bases between. The CDR3 reads CASSAWGFYGYTF. CDR3 DNA: TGTGCCAGCAGTGCGTGGGGCTTCTATGGCTACACCTTC.

The genes are TRBV5-4 and TRBJ1-3; no firm D call. This CDR3 has 14 amino acids. Per the germline V gene, CDR1 is SGHNT and CDR2 is YYREEE (reference sequence). V was shortened by 0 bases and J by 0 bases, with 4 bases between the two germline ends. The CDR3 DNA follows: TGTGCCAGCAGCTTGGCCGGCTCTGGAAACACCATATATTTT. It codes for CASSLAGSGNTIYF.

Written as DNA, the CDR3 is TGTGCCAGCAGTGACTCGGTCAGCGGGGGCCGGTCCGGGGAGCTGTTTTTT. As protein: CASSDSVSGGRSGELFF. V and J are TRBV6-4 and TRBJ2-2; 8 positions agree with TRBD2. V shed 0 bases and J 6 bases; nucleotides not matched to a gene: 9. The CDR3 has 17 amino acids. CDR1 MRHNA and CDR2 SNTAGT come from the germline V gene.

The genes are TRBV7-3 and TRBJ2-2; TRBD1 matches 11 bases. Germline CDR1 and CDR2: SGHTA and FQGTGA. J lost 5 bases, V lost 5 bases, and 4 bases had no gene match. The CDR3 runs 15 residues. Here the CDR3 reads CASSPGTGGTGELFF. The CDR3, as DNA: TGTGCCAGCAGCCCCGGGACAGGGGGGACCGGGGAGCTGTTTTTT. Combining the CDR3 with reference TRBV7-3 and TRBJ2-2 gives the whole variable domain GAGVSQTPSNKVTEKGKYVELRCDPISGHTALYWYRQSLGQGPEFLIYFQGTGAADDSGLPNDRFFAVRPEGSVSTLKIQRTERGDSAVYLCASSPGTGGTGELFFGEGSRLTVL.

This clone was picked up a small number of times. The chain has TRBV2 and TRBJ1-2; possibly TRBD1 for D (5 bases). Between the trimmed V and J ends, which lost 1 base and 4 bases, there was a span of 10 bases. The CDR3 runs 14 residues. CDR1 is SNHLY, CDR2 FYNNEI, per germline. CDR3 coding DNA: TGTGCCAGCAGTGAAGTGCAGGGCATCTATGGCTACACCTTC. Its translation: CASSEVQGIYGYTF.

The chain carries TRBV7-2 and TRBJ2-1; a weak D match, TRBD2 (5 bases). Germline V gene data show CDR1 as SGHTA and CDR2 as FQGNSA. CDR3 size: 14 residues. V was clipped by 5 bases and J by 5 bases, with 13 bases between them. The CDR3 DNA reads TGTGCCAGCAGCCCAGGACTGATTAACAATGAGCAGTTCTTC. It encodes CASSPGLINNEQFF.

V and J are TRBV18 and TRBJ2-7, with 9 bases identical to TRBD1. The CDR3 consists of 13 residues. The J segment lost 3 bases and the V segment lost 6 bases, leaving 3 bases of the junction unmatched. Germline CDR1 and CDR2: KGHSH and LQKENI. In DNA form, the CDR3 reads TGTGCCAGCTCTGAGACAGGGGGCTACGAGCAGTACTTC. Its protein product is CASSETGGYEQYF. The variable domain in full, with the rest retrieved from reference TRBV18 and TRBJ2-7, is NAGVMQNPRHLVRRRGQEARLRCSPMKGHSHVYWYRQLPEEGLKFMVYLQKENIIDESGMPKERFSAEFPKEGPSILRIQQVVRGDSAAYFCASSETGGYEQYFGPGTRLTVT.

This sequence joins TRBV7-2 and TRBJ2-7; D gene ambiguous. This CDR3 has 12 amino acids. Germline values: CDR1 SGHTA, CDR2 FQGNSA. Trimming cost V 2 bases and J 5 bases, with 7 bases left between them. The CDR3: CASSLRSHEQYF. In nucleotides, the CDR3 is TGTGCCAGCAGCTTAAGAAGCCACGAGCAGTACTTC.

The V gene is TRBV19, the J gene TRBJ1-1; no definite D call. Per germline, CDR1 LNHDA and CDR2 SQIVND (reference sequence). V was shortened by 6 bases and J by 0 bases, with 8 bases between the two germline ends. This CDR3 is 13 amino acids long. The CDR3 DNA sequence: TGTGCCAGTAGGTCACGGGTGAACACTGAAGCTTTCTTT. Translation gives CASRSRVNTEAFF.

The chain carries TRBV9 and TRBJ2-1; 8 positions agree with TRBD2. V lost 1 base, J lost 0 bases, and 0 bases stayed unmatched. Germline V gene lookup returns CDR1 SGDLS and CDR2 YYNGEE. The CDR3 loop spans 15 amino acids. The CDR3 region is CASSVSGSSYNEQFF. As DNA, the CDR3 is TGTGCCAGCAGCGTAAGCGGGAGCTCCTACAATGAGCAGTTCTTC.

The rearrangement links TRBV2 to TRBJ2-5, with D tentatively TRBD1 (6 bases). V gave up 3 bases and J gave up 5 bases, with 10 bases separating them. CDR1 and CDR2 (germline): SNHLY, FYNNEI. The CDR3 has 13 residues. The CDR3 coding sequence is TGTGCCAGCAGTGACAGGGGCTGGGAGACCCAGTACTTC. Translating it yields CASSDRGWETQYF.

This chain links TRBV5-1 with TRBJ2-3; 16 nucleotides align to TRBD2. CDR1 is SGHRS, CDR2 YFSETQ, per germline. Losses at the gene ends were 4 bases for V and 6 bases for J; bases not matched to a gene: 11. The CDR3 has 18 amino acids. CDR3 sequence (DNA): TGCGCCAGCAGCCGACAAGGGACTAGCGGGGGGGCCGTGGATACGCAGTATTTT. Amino acid sequence: CASSRQGTSGGAVDTQYF.